This TCR beta chain emerged from a study of PD-L1 blockade in urothelial cancer. At the level of the study: Male sex and bladder-origin urothelial cancer characterized about 85% of the 29 patients. The median T cell count in blood samples was 141,255. Study-level results: A pretreatment blood TCR clonality that fell below the median predicted better progression-free and overall survival.

Trimming removed 0 bases at V and 4 bases at J, with 10 bases between. Germline lookup yields CDR1 LNHNV and CDR2 YYDKDF (reference sequence). The CDR3 totals 15 residues. This clone was recorded a few times. Its antigen is undetermined. Each patient supplied 1 to 8 pretreatment and on-treatment samples. The protocol was immunoSEQ multiplex PCR, while the TCRdb copy is restricted to in-frame clones and leaves out a portion. The sample includes 38,000 or so clones, around 83% of them seen just once. The rearrangement joins TRBV15 to TRBJ1-5; D call uncertain. This sample comprised PBMCs, obtained around atezolizumab (anti-PD-L1) treatment. The clonotype comes from a man aged 55 to 69 with urothelial cancer. The CDR3 sequence is CATSRDAGRNQPQHF. The DNA for the CDR3 is TGTGCCACCAGCAGAGATGCAGGTAGAAATCAGCCCCAGCATTTT.